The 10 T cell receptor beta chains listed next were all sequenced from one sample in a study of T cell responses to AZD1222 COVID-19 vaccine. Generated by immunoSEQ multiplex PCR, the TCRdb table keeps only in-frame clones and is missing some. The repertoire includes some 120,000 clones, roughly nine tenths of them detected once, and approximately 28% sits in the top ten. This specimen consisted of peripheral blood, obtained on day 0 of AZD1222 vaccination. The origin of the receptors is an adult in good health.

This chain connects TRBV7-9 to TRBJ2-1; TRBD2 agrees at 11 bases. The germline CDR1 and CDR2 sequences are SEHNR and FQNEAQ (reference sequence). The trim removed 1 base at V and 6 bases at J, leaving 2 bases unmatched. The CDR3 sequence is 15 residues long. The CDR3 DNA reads TGTGCCAGCAGCTTAGATAGCGGGGGGGCCAATGAGCAGTTCTTC. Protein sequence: CASSLDSGGANEQFF.

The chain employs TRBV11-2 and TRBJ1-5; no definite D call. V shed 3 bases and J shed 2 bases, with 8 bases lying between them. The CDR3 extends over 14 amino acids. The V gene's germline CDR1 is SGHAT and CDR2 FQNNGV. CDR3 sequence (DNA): TGTGCCAGCAGCTTGGAGTTGGGCAATCAGCCCCAGCATTTT. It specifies CASSLELGNQPQHF.

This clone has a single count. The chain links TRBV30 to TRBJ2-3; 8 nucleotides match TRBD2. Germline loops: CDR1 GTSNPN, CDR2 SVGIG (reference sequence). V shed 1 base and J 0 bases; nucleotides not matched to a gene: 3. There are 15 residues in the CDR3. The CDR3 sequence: CAWSGVAGSTDTQYF. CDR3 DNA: TGTGCCTGGAGTGGGGTAGCGGGAAGCACAGATACGCAGTATTTT.

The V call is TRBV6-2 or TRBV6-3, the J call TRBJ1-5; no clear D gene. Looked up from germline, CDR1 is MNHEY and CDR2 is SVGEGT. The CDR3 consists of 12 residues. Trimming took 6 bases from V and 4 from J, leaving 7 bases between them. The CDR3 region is CASSDPNQPQHF. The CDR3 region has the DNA TGTGCCAGCAGCGACCCGAATCAGCCCCAGCATTTT.

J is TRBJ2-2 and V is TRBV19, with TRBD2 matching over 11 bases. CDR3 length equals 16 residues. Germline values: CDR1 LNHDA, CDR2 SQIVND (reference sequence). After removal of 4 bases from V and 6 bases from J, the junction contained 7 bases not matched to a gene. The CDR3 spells CASSRQLAGAPGELFF. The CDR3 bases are TGTGCCAGTAGTAGGCAACTAGCGGGAGCCCCCGGGGAGCTGTTTTTT. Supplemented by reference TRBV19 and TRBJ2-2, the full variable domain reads DGGITQSPKYLFRKEGQNVTLSCEQNLNHDAMYWYRQDPGQGLRLIYYSQIVNDFQKGDIAEGYSVSREKKESFPLTVTSAQKNPTAFYLCASSRQLAGAPGELFFGEGSRLTVL.

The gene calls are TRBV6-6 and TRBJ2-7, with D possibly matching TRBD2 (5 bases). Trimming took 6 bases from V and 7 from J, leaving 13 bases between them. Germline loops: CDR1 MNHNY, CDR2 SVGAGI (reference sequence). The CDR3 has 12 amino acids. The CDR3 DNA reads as TGTGCCAGCAGCCCCGCCGGGGAGGAGCAGTACTTC. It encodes CASSPAGEEQYF.

The CDR3 DNA sequence: TGCGCCAGCAGCTTGGTTCAGGGGGCTGATAATTCACCCCTCCACTTT. Translated: CASSLVQGADNSPLHF. The gene calls are TRBV5-1 and TRBJ1-6; 8 nucleotides line up with TRBD1. V dropped 0 bases and J dropped 5; count of bases not matched to a gene: 4. The CDR3 consists of 16 residues. Per the germline V gene, CDR1 is SGHRS and CDR2 is YFSETQ.

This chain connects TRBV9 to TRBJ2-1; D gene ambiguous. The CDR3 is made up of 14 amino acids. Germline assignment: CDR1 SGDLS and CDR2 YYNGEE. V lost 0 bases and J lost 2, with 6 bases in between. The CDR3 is CASSVGSTYNEQFF. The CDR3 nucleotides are TGTGCCAGCAGCGTAGGCAGCACCTACAATGAGCAGTTCTTC.

The CDR3 DNA is TGTGCCAGCAGTGTGGCGCGGGGGGGATATGAGCAGTTCTTC. It encodes CASSVARGGYEQFF. The rearrangement uses TRBV2 and TRBJ2-1, with 9 bases matching TRBD2. There are 14 residues in the CDR3. The germline V gene has CDR1 SNHLY and CDR2 FYNNEI. V lost 4 bases, J lost 8 bases, and 6 bases stayed unmatched.

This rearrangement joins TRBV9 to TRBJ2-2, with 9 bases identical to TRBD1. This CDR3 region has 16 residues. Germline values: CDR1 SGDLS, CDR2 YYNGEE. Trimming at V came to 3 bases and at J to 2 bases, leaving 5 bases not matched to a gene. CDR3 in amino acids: CASSGRTGVNTGELFF. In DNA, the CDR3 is TGTGCCAGCAGCGGGCGGACAGGGGTTAACACCGGGGAGCTGTTTTTT.